One T cell receptor (beta chain) is described in this entry. The sample comes from a study of blood T cell repertoires in COVID-19. Produced via immunoSEQ multiplex PCR; TCRdb's table is partial and in-frame only. The sample holds 200,000 to 250,000 clones; 65% to 90% are singletons and the top ten take 3.5% to 5%. The CDR3 length is 15 residues. V lost 2 bases and J lost 9; bases outside the gene matches: 6. Germline values: CDR1 SGHTA, CDR2 FQGNSA. What was sequenced was peripheral blood. This sequence originates from a man between 45 and 60 years old with acute or convalescent COVID-19. The rearrangement links TRBV7-2 to TRBJ1-6, with 8 bases fitting TRBD1. CDR3 loop: CASSLRQGAGSPLHF. The CDR3 DNA follows: TGTGCCAGCAGCTTAAGGCAGGGGGCAGGTTCACCCCTCCACTTT.